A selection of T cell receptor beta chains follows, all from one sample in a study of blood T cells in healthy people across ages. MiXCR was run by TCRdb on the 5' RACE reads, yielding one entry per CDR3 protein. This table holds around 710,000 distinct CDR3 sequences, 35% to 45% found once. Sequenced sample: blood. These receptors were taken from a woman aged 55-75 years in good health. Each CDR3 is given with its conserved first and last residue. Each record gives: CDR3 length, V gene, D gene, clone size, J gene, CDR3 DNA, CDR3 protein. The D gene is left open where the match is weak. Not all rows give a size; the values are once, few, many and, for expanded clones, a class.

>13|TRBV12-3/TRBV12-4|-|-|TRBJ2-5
TGTGCCAGCAGTTCGCAGGAGAGGGAGACCCAGTACTTC
CASSSQERETQYF
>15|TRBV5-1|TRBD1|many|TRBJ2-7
TGCGCCAGCAGCTCGGACAGGGCGCAGGGCCTCGAGCAGTACTTC
CASSSDRAQGLEQYF
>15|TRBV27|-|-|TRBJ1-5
TGTGCCAGCAGTGAGATCCAGGGGACGGGCCAGCCCCAGCATTTT
CASSEIQGTGQPQHF
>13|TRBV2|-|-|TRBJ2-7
TGTGCCAGCAGCATTCCAGCGGACTACGAGCAGTACTTC
CASSIPADYEQYF
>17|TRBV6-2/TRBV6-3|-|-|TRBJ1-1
TGTGCCAGCAGTTACCCGTCAAGTCTAAATATGAGCACTGAAGCTTTCTTT
CASSYPSSLNMSTEAFF
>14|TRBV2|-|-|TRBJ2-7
TGTGCCAGCAGTGAAGAAAGGTCAAGGTCCGAGCAGTACTTC
CASSEERSRSEQYF
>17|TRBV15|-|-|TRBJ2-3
TGTGCCACCAGCAGAGATGATACTAGCCCTAGCACAGATACGCAGTATTTT
CATSRDDTSPSTDTQYF
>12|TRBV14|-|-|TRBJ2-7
TGTGCCAGCAGCCACGGCTCCTACGAGCAGTACTTC
CASSHGSYEQYF
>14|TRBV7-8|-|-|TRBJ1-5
TGTGCCAGCAGCTTAGCGAAGAGCAATCGGCCCCAGCATTTT
CASSLAKSNRPQHF
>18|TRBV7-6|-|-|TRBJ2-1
TGTGCCAGCAGCGATCGACCGGGTAGCGGAAGCTCCTACAATGAGCAGTTCTTC
CASSDRPGSGSSYNEQFF
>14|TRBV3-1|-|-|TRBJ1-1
TGTGCCAGCAGCCAGCCCCCAGGGAACACTGAAGCTTTCTTT
CASSQPPGNTEAFF
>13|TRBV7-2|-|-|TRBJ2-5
TGTGCCAGCAGCTTTTGGGTTAGAGAGACCCAGTACTTC
CASSFWVRETQYF
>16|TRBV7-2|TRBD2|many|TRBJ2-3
TGTGCCAGCAGCGCCTCTAGCGGGGGGGCAGGAGATACGCAGTATTTT
CASSASSGGAGDTQYF
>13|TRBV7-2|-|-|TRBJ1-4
TGTGCCAGCAGCGGTCGGGACAATGAAAAACTGTTTTTT
CASSGRDNEKLFF
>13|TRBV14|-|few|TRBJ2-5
TGTGCCAGCAGCCAAGATTGGTTCGAGACCCAGTACTTC
CASSQDWFETQYF
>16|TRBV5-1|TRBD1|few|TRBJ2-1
TGCGCCAGCAGCTCCGGGACAGGGGGGCCCTACAATGAGCAGTTCTTC
CASSSGTGGPYNEQFF
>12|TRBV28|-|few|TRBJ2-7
TGTGCCAGCATGAGGGGGGCGGACGAGCAGTACTTC
CASMRGADEQYF
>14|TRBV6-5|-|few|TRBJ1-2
TGTGCCAGCAGCCCCGGGGATTCAGCCGATGGCTACACCTTC
CASSPGDSADGYTF
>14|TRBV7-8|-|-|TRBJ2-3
TGTGCCAGCAGCTTAGCATCGTTCACAGATACGCAGTATTTT
CASSLASFTDTQYF
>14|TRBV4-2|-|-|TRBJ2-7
TGTGCCAGCAGCCAAGCTGGGGCAGACTACGAGCAGTACTTC
CASSQAGADYEQYF
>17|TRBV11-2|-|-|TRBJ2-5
TGTGCCAGCAGCTTACACCCTCGTCCGACTCAACAAGAGACCCAGTACTTC
CASSLHPRPTQQETQYF
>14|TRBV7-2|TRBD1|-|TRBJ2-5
TGTGCCAGCAGCGGACAGGGGGCGCAAGAGACCCAGTACTTC
CASSGQGAQETQYF
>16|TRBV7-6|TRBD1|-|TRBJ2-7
TGTGCCAGCAGCTTAGCGCCGCGGGACAGGGTTCGCGAGCAGTACTTC
CASSLAPRDRVREQYF
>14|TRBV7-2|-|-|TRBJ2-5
TGTGCCAACAGACCCGGACAGTTACAAGAGACCCAGTACTTC
CANRPGQLQETQYF
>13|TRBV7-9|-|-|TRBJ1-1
TGTGCCAGCAGCTTAACCCGAGGCACTGAAGCTTTCTTT
CASSLTRGTEAFF
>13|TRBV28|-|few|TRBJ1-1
TGTGCCAGTAGGGGGGGTGTGGGCACTGAAGCTTTCTTT
CASRGGVGTEAFF
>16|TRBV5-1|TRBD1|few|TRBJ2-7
TGCGCCAGCAGCTGGGACACAGGGGTGGCCTCCTACGAGCAGTACTTC
CASSWDTGVASYEQYF
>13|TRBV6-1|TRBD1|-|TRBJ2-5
TGTGCCAGCAATAACAGGGGGCATGAGACCCAGTACTTC
CASNNRGHETQYF
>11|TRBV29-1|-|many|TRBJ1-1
TGCAGCGTTGTTGGGACGGATGAAGCTTTCTTT
CSVVGTDEAFF
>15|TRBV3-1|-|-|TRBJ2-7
TGTGCCAGCAGCCAAAGGGCCAAGGGGCGGTACGAGCAGTACTTC
CASSQRAKGRYEQYF
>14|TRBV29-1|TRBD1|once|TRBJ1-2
TGCAGCGTTGTGGTGGGACAGTACGCATATGGCTACACCTTC
CSVVVGQYAYGYTF
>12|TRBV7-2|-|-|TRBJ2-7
TGTGCCAGCAGCCCCCAGGGGAATAAGCAGTACTTC
CASSPQGNKQYF
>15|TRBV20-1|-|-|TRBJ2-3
TGCAGTGCGGAAGGGACAAGCGGAAACCCAGATACGCAGTATTTT
CSAEGTSGNPDTQYF
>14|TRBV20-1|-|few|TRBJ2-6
TGCAGTGCTAGAGGCCACCCTGGGGCCAACGTCCTGACTTTC
CSARGHPGANVLTF
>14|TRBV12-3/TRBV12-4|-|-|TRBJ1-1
TGTGCCAGCAGTACCGGGCAGGGAATAACCCAAGCTTTCTTT
CASSTGQGITQAFF
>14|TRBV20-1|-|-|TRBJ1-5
TGCAGTGGGATGGGGGCTAGCGGCAATCAGCCCCAGCATTTT
CSGMGASGNQPQHF
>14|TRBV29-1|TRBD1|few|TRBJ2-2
TGCAGCGTTGGGACAGGGTCGGCGACCGGGGAGCTGTTTTTT
CSVGTGSATGELFF